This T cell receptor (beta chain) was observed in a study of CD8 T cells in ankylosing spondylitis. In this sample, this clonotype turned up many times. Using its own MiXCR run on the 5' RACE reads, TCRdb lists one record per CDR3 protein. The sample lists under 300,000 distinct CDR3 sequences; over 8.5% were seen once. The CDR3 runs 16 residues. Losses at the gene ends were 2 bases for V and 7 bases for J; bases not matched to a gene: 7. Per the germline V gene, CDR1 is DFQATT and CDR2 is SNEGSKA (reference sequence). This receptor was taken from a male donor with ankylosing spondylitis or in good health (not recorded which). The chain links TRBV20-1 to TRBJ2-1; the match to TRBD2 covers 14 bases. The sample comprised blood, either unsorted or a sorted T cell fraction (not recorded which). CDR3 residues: CSARRLAGGALNEQFF. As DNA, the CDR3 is TGCAGTGCTAGACGACTAGCGGGGGGGGCCCTTAATGAGCAGTTCTTC.